A selection of T cell receptor beta chains follows, all from one sample in a study of T cells after yellow fever vaccination. TCRdb reanalysed the 5' RACE reads using MiXCR and keeps one entry per CDR3 protein. The profile shows 95,000 to 150,000 distinct CDR3 sequences, 6.5% to 8% of them singletons. The source was CD4+ T cells sorted from PBMCs, collected 9 to 11 days after the first yellow fever vaccination. The receptors here all came from a man aged 18 to 30 who received the YFV17D yellow fever vaccine. The conserved cysteine and the conserved F or W are not part of the CDR3 here. The order of the fields is V gene, CDR3 protein.

>TRBV27
ASSLRVSPGELF
>TRBV29-1
SIRNNEQF
>TRBV18
ASSTVFDSGNTIY
>TRBV5-1
ASSLGFWTEANYGYT
>TRBV6-2/TRBV6-3
ASSDPQGGNQPQH
>TRBV20-1
SAGTVGTQY
>TRBV6-5
ASSLAATYQETQY
>TRBV27
ASSQQRNTEAF
>TRBV5-1
ASSLEGVRRSGNTIY
>TRBV7-3
ASSPGGARRDEQF
>TRBV4-3
ASSPQDRGRTEAF
>TRBV7-2
ASSRTRSGRNEQF
>TRBV12-5
ASGLGGTPNYGYT
>TRBV4-2
ASSQGSLRATGLQ
>TRBV5-1
ASALGGYEQF
>TRBV18
ASSLGDHRTDTQY
>TRBV4-3
ASSQEPSTINTGELF
>TRBV3-1
ASGTNYGYT
>TRBV20-1
SAREGTAAHEQY
>TRBV6-5
ASSYRSANYGYT
>TRBV7-2
ASSLVARDNQYGYT
>TRBV3-1
ASSQGHASNSGNTIY
>TRBV5-6
ASSLGPYTDTQY
>TRBV7-3
ASSPDGIQETQY
>TRBV7-2
ASSLGPLDGYT
>TRBV12-3/TRBV12-4
ASSYRGAIEQY
>TRBV27
ASSLHSSTQETQY
>TRBV7-2
ASSRDSTSPNEKLF
>TRBV2
ASSWDRNTEAF
>TRBV7-2
ASSLVGKGQPQH
>TRBV10-3
AISDLGHETQY
>TRBV3-1
ASSRTGGVQNTEAF
>TRBV2
ASTGGPINNSPLH
>TRBV7-2
ASSTSREETQY
>TRBV20-1
SAPGPGSYEQY